A single sample is the source of the 6 T cell receptor beta chains below, sequenced in a study of cytomegalovirus exposure and HLA in healthy donors. In the PCR, 60 Vbeta and 13 Jbeta primers were used. The protocol was immunoSEQ multiplex PCR, while the TCRdb copy is restricted to in-frame clones and leaves out a portion. The data contain approximately 170,000 clones, about four fifths of them seen just once; the ten biggest clones take up 0.75% to 0.9%. Material: PBMCs. These TCRs come from a woman aged 18 to 35 in good health and CMV-seronegative.

This chain links TRBV7-8 with TRBJ2-3, with TRBD2 identical over 12 bases. Trimming removed 5 bases from V and 4 bases from J; junction bases left unmatched: 10. The germline CDR1 and CDR2 sequences are SGHVS and FQNEAQ. The CDR3 is made up of 17 amino acids. Written as DNA, the CDR3 is TGTGCCAGCAGCCCATTTGCTAGCGGGAGGGCCCCAGATACGCAGTATTTT. It encodes CASSPFASGRAPDTQYF.

CDR3 sequence (DNA): TGTGCCAGCAGTTTACCTGGAACAGGGATGGAAAATACGCAGTATTTT. Protein product: CASSLPGTGMENTQYF. The chain carries TRBV28 and TRBJ2-3; a possible D gene is TRBD1 (6 bases). V lost 2 bases and J 7 bases, leaving 19 bases between the germline ends. Germline V gene lookup returns CDR1 MDHEN and CDR2 SYDVKM. The CDR3 has 16 amino acids.

The J gene is TRBJ2-7, the V gene TRBV5-1; 7 bases are a match to TRBD1. The CDR3 is 13 amino acids. J lost 4 bases, V lost 7 bases, and 8 bases had no gene match. Germline V gene sequence: CDR1 SGHRS, CDR2 YFSETQ. The CDR3 DNA sequence: TGCGCCAGCTCTGACAGGGTAGGATACGAGCAGTACTTC. Translating it yields CASSDRVGYEQYF.

The CDR3 DNA reads TGTGCCAGCAGTTTTAAGGGGCAGACTAGCAATGAGCAGTTCTTC. Translating gives CASSFKGQTSNEQFF. The rearrangement joins TRBV27 to TRBJ2-1; D is possibly TRBD2 (6 bases). The ends were cut back, 3 bases at V and 6 bases at J, with 15 bases in the middle. The CDR3 has 15 amino acids. Germline values: CDR1 MNHEY, CDR2 SMNVEV (reference sequence).

This chain uses TRBV9 with TRBJ2-1, with D perhaps matching TRBD2 (6 bases). The CDR3 runs 16 residues. Trimming pared 0 bases from V and 6 bases from J, leaving 16 bases between. Germline V gives CDR1 SGDLS, CDR2 YYNGEE. In DNA form, the CDR3 reads TGTGCCAGCAGCGTAGGCCTAGTGGGAGGCCCCAATGAGCAGTTCTTC. It yields the protein CASSVGLVGGPNEQFF.

V is TRBV2 and J is TRBJ2-1, with D tentatively TRBD2 (5 bases). The V and J ends lost 3 bases and 4 bases respectively, with 13 bases between them. Germline-derived CDR1 and CDR2 are SNHLY and FYNNEI. This CDR3 spans 15 amino acids. The DNA of the CDR3 is TGTGCCAGCAGTGATTTCGGCGGGCTTTACAATGAGCAGTTCTTC. Encoded protein: CASSDFGGLYNEQFF.